A selection of T cell receptor beta chains follows, all from one sample in a study of T-cell reconstitution after alpha-beta-depleted transplantation in children. MiXCR, run by TCRdb on the PCR reads, gives a single entry per CDR3 protein. The sample shows around 190,000 distinct CDR3 sequences, approximately 7% of them seen only once. Specimen: PBMCs, collected before TCRalphabeta/CD19-depleted stem cell transplant. These receptors were taken from a boy under 10 years old with acute lymphoblastic leukemia, due to receive a stem cell transplant. Each CDR3 is given with its conserved first and last residue. Fields, in order: J gene, V gene, D gene, clone size, CDR3 protein, CDR3 DNA. The D gene is left open where the match is weak. Rows give clone size only sometimes, using once, few, many, or a class for an expanded clone.

TRBJ1-4	TRBV20-1	-	many	CSARGTKNEKLFF	TGCAGTGCTAGAGGGACAAAGAATGAAAAACTGTTTTTT
TRBJ1-5	TRBV20-1	TRBD1	few	CSATKGAGQPQHF	TGCAGTGCTACAAAGGGGGCAGGTCAGCCCCAGCATTTT
TRBJ2-3	TRBV12-3/TRBV12-4	-	-	CASSLRGGTGTQYF	TGTGCCAGCAGTTTGCGGGGGGGGACAGGTACGCAGTATTTT
TRBJ2-7	TRBV7-2	-	-	CASSFRRGPGEQYF	TGTGCCAGCAGCTTTCGGCGGGGGCCGGGAGAGCAGTACTTC
TRBJ2-1	TRBV20-1	TRBD2	many	CSAGTSAHNEQFF	TGCAGTGCTGGGACTAGCGCCCACAATGAGCAGTTCTTC
TRBJ2-1	TRBV11-3	-	many	CASSLGGDVSYNEQFF	TGTGCCAGCAGCTTAGGGGGGGACGTCTCCTACAATGAGCAGTTCTTC
TRBJ2-2	TRBV27	-	-	CASSPGFGVGELFF	TGTGCCAGCAGCCCCGGGTTCGGGGTGGGGGAGCTGTTTTTT
TRBJ2-5	TRBV20-1	TRBD2	many	CSALAGGLKETQYF	TGCAGTGCGCTAGCGGGAGGGCTTAAGGAGACCCAGTACTTC
TRBJ2-2	TRBV9	-	many	CASSVGVATGELFF	TGTGCCAGCAGCGTAGGGGTCGCAACCGGGGAGCTGTTTTTT
TRBJ2-2	TRBV2	-	many	CASLAHTGELFF	TGTGCCAGCCTAGCTCACACCGGGGAGCTGTTTTTT
TRBJ2-3	TRBV29-1	-	many	CSVDSPGSSTDTQYF	TGCAGCGTTGACAGTCCTGGCTCTAGCACAGATACGCAGTATTTT
TRBJ2-1	TRBV10-3	TRBD1	many	CAIRTGTGGSNEQFF	TGTGCCATCAGGACCGGGACAGGGGGAAGCAATGAGCAGTTCTTC
TRBJ1-5	TRBV28	-	once	CASSSLNPGVNQPQHF	TGTGCCAGCAGTTCTCTGAACCCGGGGGTCAATCAGCCCCAGCATTTT
TRBJ2-7	TRBV7-9	TRBD2	many	CASRSGGSDEQYF	TGTGCCAGCAGAAGCGGGGGATCCGACGAGCAGTACTTC
TRBJ2-4	TRBV28	-	few	CASSLLVAKNIQYF	TGTGCCAGCAGTTTACTCGTAGCCAAAAACATTCAGTACTTC
TRBJ2-2	TRBV4-2	TRBD1	many	CASSQGEQGWNTGELFF	TGTGCCAGCAGCCAAGGGGAACAGGGGTGGAACACCGGGGAGCTGTTTTTT
TRBJ1-6	TRBV5-1	-	many	CALASRGLQNSPLHF	TGCGCCTTAGCGAGCAGGGGCCTACAAAATTCACCCCTCCACTTT
TRBJ1-1	TRBV20-1	-	many	CSASFTSNTEAFF	TGCAGTGCTAGTTTCACTTCGAACACTGAAGCTTTCTTT
TRBJ1-6	TRBV20-1	-	few	CSARDREGSSPLRF	TGCAGTGCTAGAGATCGGGAGGGTAGCTCACCCCTCCGCTTT
TRBJ2-1	TRBV2	-	-	CASSRLPTRSSYNEQFF	TGTGCCAGCAGTCGTCTTCCGACCAGGAGCTCCTACAATGAGCAGTTCTTC
TRBJ2-1	TRBV10-3	TRBD2	few	CAISGAGDNEQFF	TGTGCCATCAGTGGAGCGGGAGACAATGAGCAGTTCTTC
TRBJ1-4	TRBV7-9	-	many	CASSLAGANEKLFF	TGTGCCAGCAGCTTAGCGGGAGCGAATGAAAAACTGTTTTTT
TRBJ2-6	TRBV6-5	-	many	CASSYLSGGSGANVLTF	TGTGCCAGCAGTTACCTAAGTGGGGGCTCTGGGGCCAACGTCCTGACTTTC
TRBJ2-7	TRBV7-9	-	-	CASSFSTPDYEQYF	TGTGCCAGCAGCTTTTCTACCCCCGATTACGAGCAGTACTTC
TRBJ2-1	TRBV10-3	TRBD2	many	CAISRSTSGRDNEQFF	TGTGCCATCAGTAGATCCACTAGCGGGAGGGACAATGAGCAGTTCTTC
TRBJ1-1	TRBV12-3/TRBV12-4	TRBD1	many	CASMTGAMNTEAFF	TGTGCCAGCATGACAGGGGCAATGAACACTGAAGCTTTCTTT
TRBJ2-6	TRBV5-1	-	-	CASSLVIGDSGANVLTF	TGCGCCAGCAGCTTGGTTATCGGGGACTCTGGGGCCAACGTCCTGACTTTC
TRBJ2-7	TRBV20-1	TRBD2	many	CSARDQTSGSAEQYF	TGCAGTGCTAGAGATCAGACTAGCGGGAGTGCCGAGCAGTACTTC
TRBJ1-1	TRBV24-1	-	many	CATMGEAGRDTEAFF	TGTGCCACCATGGGGGAAGCAGGGAGGGACACTGAAGCTTTCTTT
TRBJ2-3	TRBV10-3	-	many	CAISESKGTDTQYF	TGTGCCATCAGTGAGTCGAAGGGGACAGATACGCAGTATTTT
TRBJ1-2	TRBV7-2	TRBD1	few	CASSPQGHYGYTF	TGTGCCAGCAGCCCACAGGGGCACTATGGCTACACCTTC
TRBJ2-3	TRBV20-1	TRBD2	many	CSATPGLGKYTDTQYF	TGCAGTGCCACACCGGGACTAGGAAAGTACACAGATACGCAGTATTTT
TRBJ2-4	TRBV4-3	-	many	CASSQAPQGGNIQYF	TGCGCCAGCAGCCAAGCTCCTCAGGGGGGAAACATTCAGTACTTC
TRBJ2-7	TRBV27	-	many	CASSLYSPYEQYF	TGTGCCAGCAGTCTCTACAGCCCTTACGAGCAGTACTTC
TRBJ2-3	TRBV29-1	-	many	CSGRDSGTQYF	TGCAGCGGCAGGGACTCCGGTACGCAGTATTTT
TRBJ2-1	TRBV7-9	-	-	CASSSPPEGNEQFF	TGTGCCAGCAGTTCTCCGCCGGAGGGCAATGAGCAGTTCTTC
TRBJ2-3	TRBV27	-	many	CASSLSPGSGTDTQYF	TGTGCCAGCAGTTTATCGCCGGGATCGGGCACAGATACGCAGTATTTT
TRBJ2-5	TRBV7-6	TRBD2	few	CASSPIYRGGETQYF	TGTGCCAGCAGCCCAATTTATCGGGGAGGGGAGACCCAGTACTTC
TRBJ1-1	TRBV10-3	-	-	CAISESTGTEAFF	TGTGCCATCAGTGAGTCGACGGGAACTGAAGCTTTCTTT
TRBJ2-1	TRBV30	TRBD2	-	CACGLAGNEQFF	TGTGCCTGCGGACTAGCGGGCAATGAGCAGTTCTTC
TRBJ2-5	TRBV20-1	-	few	CSARWGGGLQETQYF	TGCAGTGCCCGATGGGGGGGGGGCCTTCAAGAGACCCAGTACTTC
TRBJ2-5	TRBV12-3/TRBV12-4	-	few	CASSLTDDTKETQYF	TGTGCCAGCAGCCTCACTGATGACACAAAAGAGACCCAGTACTTC
TRBJ1-3	TRBV7-2	-	many	CASSLAGTGNTIYF	TGTGCCAGCAGCTTAGCAGGGACTGGAAACACCATATATTTT
TRBJ2-3	TRBV12-3/TRBV12-4	TRBD2	many	CASSLSSASGGAADTQYF	TGTGCCAGCAGTTTATCATCGGCTAGCGGGGGGGCCGCAGATACGCAGTATTTT
TRBJ1-1	TRBV5-1	-	few	CASSLDANTEAFF	TGCGCCAGCAGCTTGGATGCGAACACTGAAGCTTTCTTT
TRBJ2-5	TRBV4-2	-	-	CASSAGPSAETQYF	TGTGCCAGCAGCGCCGGGCCCAGCGCAGAGACCCAGTACTTC
TRBJ2-2	TRBV7-6	TRBD2	many	CASSLGLAGGRELFF	TGTGCCAGCAGCCTAGGACTAGCGGGGGGCAGGGAGCTGTTTTTT
TRBJ1-2	TRBV29-1	TRBD1	many	CSVERLTGEGDYGYTF	TGCAGCGTTGAACGGCTGACAGGGGAGGGAGACTATGGCTACACCTTC
TRBJ1-1	TRBV24-1	TRBD1	many	CATSDSGTGGRITEAFF	TGTGCCACCAGTGATTCCGGGACAGGGGGCCGGATTACTGAAGCTTTCTTT
TRBJ2-2	TRBV29-1	-	many	CSILPDGGELFF	TGCAGCATCCTACCAGACGGCGGGGAGCTGTTTTTT
TRBJ2-5	TRBV28	-	many	CASSSDETQRDF	TGTGCCAGCAGTTCAGATGAGACGCAGCGGGACTTC
TRBJ2-7	TRBV4-3	TRBD2	many	CASSQGLAGGSYEQYF	TGCGCCAGCAGCCAAGGCTTAGCGGGAGGATCCTACGAGCAGTACTTC
TRBJ2-7	TRBV9	TRBD1	-	CASSVVRVGTGHYEQYF	TGTGCCAGCAGCGTAGTGCGGGTCGGGACAGGACACTACGAGCAGTACTTC
TRBJ2-3	TRBV5-1	-	medium-sized	CASSLDPPTDTQYF	TGCGCCAGCAGCTTGGACCCACCCACAGATACGCAGTATTTT
TRBJ2-3	TRBV10-2	TRBD1	medium-sized	CASSDPGRDSSDTQYF	TGCGCCAGCAGTGACCCAGGACGGGACAGCTCAGATACGCAGTATTTT
TRBJ2-3	TRBV7-6	TRBD2	few	CASSQYGTSGGHTDTQYF	TGTGCCAGCAGCCAATATGGGACTAGCGGGGGACACACAGATACGCAGTATTTT
TRBJ2-7	TRBV20-1	-	many	CSARGRVYEQYF	TGCAGTGCTAGAGGGCGCGTTTACGAGCAGTACTTC